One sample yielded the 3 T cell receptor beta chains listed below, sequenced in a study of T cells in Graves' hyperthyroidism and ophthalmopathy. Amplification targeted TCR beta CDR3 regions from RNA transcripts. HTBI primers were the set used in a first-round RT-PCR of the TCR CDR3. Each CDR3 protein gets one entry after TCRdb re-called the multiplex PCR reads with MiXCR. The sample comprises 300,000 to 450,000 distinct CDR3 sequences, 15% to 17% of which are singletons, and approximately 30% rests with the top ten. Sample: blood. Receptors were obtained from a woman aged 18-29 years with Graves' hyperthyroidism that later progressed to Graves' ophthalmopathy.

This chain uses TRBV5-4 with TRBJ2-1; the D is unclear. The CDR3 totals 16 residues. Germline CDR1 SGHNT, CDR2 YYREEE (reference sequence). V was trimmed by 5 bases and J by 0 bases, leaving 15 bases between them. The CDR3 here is CASRLKYVSSYNEQFF. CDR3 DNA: TGTGCCAGCAGGTTAAAGTACGTGAGCTCCTACAATGAGCAGTTCTTC.

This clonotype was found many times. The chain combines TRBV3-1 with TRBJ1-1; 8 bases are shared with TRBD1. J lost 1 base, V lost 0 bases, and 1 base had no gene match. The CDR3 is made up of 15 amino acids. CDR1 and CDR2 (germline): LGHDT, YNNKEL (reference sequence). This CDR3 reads CASSQDGTGNTEAFF. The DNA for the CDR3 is TGTGCCAGCAGCCAAGACGGGACAGGGAACACTGAAGCTTTCTTT.

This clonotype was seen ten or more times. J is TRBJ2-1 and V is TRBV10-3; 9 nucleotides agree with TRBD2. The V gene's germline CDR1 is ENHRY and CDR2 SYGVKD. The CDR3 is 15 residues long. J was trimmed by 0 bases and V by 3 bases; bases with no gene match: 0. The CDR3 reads CAISDSGSSYNEQFF. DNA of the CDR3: TGTGCCATCAGTGATAGCGGGAGCTCCTACAATGAGCAGTTCTTC.